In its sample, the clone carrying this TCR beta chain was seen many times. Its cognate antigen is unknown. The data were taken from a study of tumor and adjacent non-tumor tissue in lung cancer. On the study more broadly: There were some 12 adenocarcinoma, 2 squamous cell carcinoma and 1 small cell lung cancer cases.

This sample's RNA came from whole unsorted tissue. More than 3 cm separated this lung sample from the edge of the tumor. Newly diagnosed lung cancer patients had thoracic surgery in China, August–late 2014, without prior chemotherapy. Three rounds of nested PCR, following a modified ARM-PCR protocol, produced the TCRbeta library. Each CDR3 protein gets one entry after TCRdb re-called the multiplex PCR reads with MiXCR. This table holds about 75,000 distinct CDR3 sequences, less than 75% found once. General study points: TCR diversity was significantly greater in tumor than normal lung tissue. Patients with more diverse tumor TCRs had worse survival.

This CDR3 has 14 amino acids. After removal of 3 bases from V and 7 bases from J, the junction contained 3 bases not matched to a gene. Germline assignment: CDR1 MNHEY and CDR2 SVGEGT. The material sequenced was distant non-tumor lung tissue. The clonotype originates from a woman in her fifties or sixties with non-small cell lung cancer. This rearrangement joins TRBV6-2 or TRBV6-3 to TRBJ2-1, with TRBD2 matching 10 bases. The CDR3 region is CASSYSGRRNEQFF. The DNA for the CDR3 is TGTGCCAGCAGTTATAGCGGGAGGCGGAATGAGCAGTTCTTC.